Each of the 13 T cell receptor beta chains below was sequenced from the same sample in a study of blood T cells in healthy people across ages. A second PCR of 7 to 11 cycles used a sample-barcoded 5' primer and a J-beta primer mix. TCRdb recomputed calls from the 5' RACE reads with MiXCR, one row per CDR3 protein. Of around 1.5 million distinct CDR3 sequences listed, 42% are singletons. Sequencing input: blood. Receptor source: a woman in her late teens or twenties in good health.

Only a few counts were recorded for this clonotype. The CDR3: CASSFDRPSTHEQYF. In nucleotides, the CDR3 is TGCGCCAGCAGCTTCGACAGGCCGTCAACCCACGAGCAGTACTTC. This chain connects TRBV10-2 to TRBJ2-7; tentative D call: TRBD1 (6 bases). The CDR3 runs 15 residues. Per the germline V gene, CDR1 is WSHSY and CDR2 is SAAADI. V lost 6 bases and J lost 5, with 20 bases in between.

The chain recombines TRBV2 with TRBJ1-2; the match to TRBD1 covers 7 bases. There are 17 residues in the CDR3. Germline CDR1 is SNHLY and CDR2 is FYNNEI. Trimming cost V 2 bases and J 8 bases; bases outside gene matches: 17. CDR3 bases: TGTGCCAGCAGTGAAATCAATGCTGAACAGGGGATGAGGGGCTACACCTTC. Its protein is CASSEINAEQGMRGYTF.

The J gene is TRBJ1-5, the V gene TRBV4-1, with D perhaps TRBD1 (5 bases). The V and J ends lost 1 base and 5 bases respectively, with 12 bases between them. Germline V gene lookup returns CDR1 MGHRA and CDR2 YSYEKL. The CDR3 loop spans 15 amino acids. CDR3 DNA: TGCGCCAGCAGCCAAGTGACAACAGGAGATCAGCCCCAGCATTTT. This sequence encodes CASSQVTTGDQPQHF.

The chain uses TRBV5-1 and TRBJ2-7, with 7 positions matching TRBD1. CDR1 and CDR2 (germline): SGHRS, YFSETQ. The CDR3 loop spans 15 amino acids. V trimming: 1 base; J trimming: 0 bases; junction bases outside the gene matches: 4. DNA for the CDR3: TGCGCCAGCAGCTTGTATCGGGACAGCTCCTACGAGCAGTACTTC. It specifies CASSLYRDSSYEQYF. Using reference TRBV5-1 and TRBJ2-7 for the parts outside the CDR3, the full variable domain is KAGVTQTPRYLIKTRGQQVTLSCSPISGHRSVSWYQQTPGQGLQFLFEYFSETQRNKGNFPGRFSGRQFSNSRSEMNVSTLELGDSALYLCASSLYRDSSYEQYFGPGTRLTVT.

The chain recombines TRBV10-3 with TRBJ1-6, with 8 positions matching TRBD1. The CDR3 is made up of 15 amino acids. Germline V CDR1 and CDR2: ENHRY, SYGVKD. The J segment lost 1 base and the V segment lost 6 bases, leaving 2 bases of the junction unmatched. CDR3 nucleotide sequence: TGTGCCATCAGGGGACAGGTGTCCTATAATTCACCCCTCCACTTT. Its translation is CAIRGQVSYNSPLHF.

The gene calls are TRBV25-1 and TRBJ1-2; D uncertain. CDR1 is MGHDK, CDR2 SYGVNS, per germline. V was pared by 4 bases and J by 3 bases, with 18 bases between. The CDR3 is 16 amino acids. The CDR3 here is CASSGSFSVHHYGYTF. The CDR3 region has the DNA TGTGCCAGCAGTGGATCCTTTTCAGTCCACCACTATGGCTACACCTTC.

V is TRBV20-1 and J is TRBJ2-1, with 8 bases fitting TRBD2. The end of the DNA is better explained by TRBJ2-7, so the J call may be wrong. Germline CDR1 is DFQATT and CDR2 is SNEGSKA (reference sequence). The CDR3 runs 15 residues. The CDR3 nucleotides are TGCAGTGCTCTCTCCGGGACTAGAACCTACAATGAGCAGTACTTC. It yields the protein CSALSGTRTYNEQYF.

This clonotype has more than one count but fewer than ten. V usage is TRBV6-5 and J usage is TRBJ1-2; a possible D gene is TRBD1 (5 bases). V lost 2 bases and J 7 bases, leaving 11 bases between the germline ends. This CDR3 has 13 residues. The germline gives CDR1 MNHEY, CDR2 SVGAGI. The chain's CDR3 is CASSYGGLGGYTF. In DNA, the CDR3 is TGTGCCAGCAGTTACGGGGGTCTCGGTGGCTACACCTTC.

Note on this clonotype: The junction does not match germline at one end; this may be a read error. The chain combines TRBV3-1 with TRBJ2-1; D call uncertain. Germline lookup yields CDR1 LGHDT and CDR2 YNNKEL (reference sequence). This CDR3 is built from 14 residues. CDR3 nucleotide sequence: TGTGCCAGCGGCCATGGTTCTACGGTCCATGAGCAGTTCTTC. It is translated as CASGHGSTVHEQFF.

The chain employs TRBV7-9 and TRBJ2-7; TRBD2 matches 11 bases. Trimming at V came to 3 bases and at J to 3 bases, leaving 10 bases not matched to a gene. The CDR3 totals 17 residues. Per germline, CDR1 SEHNR and CDR2 FQNEAQ (reference sequence). In DNA form, the CDR3 reads TGTGCCAGCAGCTTTGGTCTGCTAGCGGGGGGTGACTACGAGCAGTACTTC. Translating gives CASSFGLLAGGDYEQYF.

The genes are TRBV28 and TRBJ2-3; 7 bases agree with TRBD2. V shed 7 bases, J shed 3 bases, and the junction held 10 bases outside the gene matches. CDR3 length: 15 amino acids. Per the germline V gene, CDR1 is MDHEN and CDR2 is SYDVKM. In DNA, the CDR3 is TGTGCCAGCACCAACCGTGGGGGAGGGACAGATACGCAGTATTTT. Translation gives CASTNRGGGTDTQYF.

The V gene is TRBV5-1, the J gene TRBJ2-7; perhaps TRBD2 as D (6 bases). The CDR3 totals 17 residues. The V and J ends lost 3 bases and 2 bases respectively, with 21 bases between them. Germline assignment: CDR1 SGHRS and CDR2 YFSETQ. The CDR3 coding sequence is TGCGCCAGCAGCTCGCGGGGTCCCGGGACGGCCACCTACGAGCAGTACTTC. This gives the protein CASSSRGPGTATYEQYF.

This clonotype was found a few times. This CDR3 is CASSSLTNYGYTF. Written as DNA, the CDR3 is TGCGCCAGCTCCAGCCTAACTAACTATGGCTACACCTTC. The chain uses TRBV5-1 and TRBJ1-2; D ambiguous. The CDR3 runs to 13 residues. V was clipped by 7 bases and J by 0 bases, with 10 bases between them. Germline V gene lookup returns CDR1 SGHRS and CDR2 YFSETQ.